The rows below give T cell receptor beta chains drawn from one sample of a study of blood T cell repertoires in COVID-19. This table comes from immunoSEQ multiplex PCR, and its TCRdb copy is limited to in-frame clones, with some not included. The profile covers about 50,000 clones, with roughly 84% appearing a single time and 5.9% taken by the ten largest. The specimen was peripheral blood. These receptors were collected from a woman aged 60-70 years with acute or convalescent COVID-19. Each CDR3 is given with its conserved first and last residue. Fields, in order: J gene, V gene, D gene, clone size, CDR3 protein, CDR3 DNA. D genes are given only for firm matches. A clone size is listed for some rows: how often the clone was seen (once, few, many), or a class if it is expanded.

>TRBJ2-5|TRBV5-1|TRBD2|.
CASSLAGLAGLETQYF
TGCGCCAGCAGCTTGGCGGGACTAGCGGGATTGGAGACCCAGTACTTC
>TRBJ1-3|TRBV2|.|.
CASSEDSRNTIYF
TGTGCCAGCAGTGAAGACAGTCGGAACACCATATATTTT
>TRBJ1-1|TRBV30|.|.
CAWARSEAFF
TGTGCCTGGGCCCGGTCTGAAGCTTTCTTT
>TRBJ2-5|TRBV2|TRBD2|.
CASRQGAGEETQYF
TGTGCCAGCAGGCAGGGAGCGGGGGAGGAGACCCAGTACTTC
>TRBJ2-1|TRBV5-6|TRBD2|.
CASSPTGRPHNEQFF
TGTGCCAGCAGCCCCACCGGGAGGCCCCACAATGAGCAGTTCTTC
>TRBJ2-5|TRBV10-3|.|.
CAISGTIQETQYF
TGTGCCATCAGTGGGACTATCCAAGAGACCCAGTACTTC
>TRBJ2-1|TRBV28|TRBD2|.
CASSPAGGRTYNEQFF
TGTGCCAGCAGTCCAGCGGGAGGGCGGACCTACAATGAGCAGTTCTTC
>TRBJ2-7|TRBV7-8|TRBD1|few
CASSGWVDRDEQYF
TGTGCCAGCAGCGGGTGGGTGGACAGGGACGAGCAGTACTTC
>TRBJ2-5|TRBV5-8|TRBD2|.
CASSLLGLGEKTQYF
TGTGCCAGCAGCTTACTAGGACTAGGGGAGAAGACCCAGTACTTC
>TRBJ2-7|TRBV3-1/TRBV3-2|TRBD1|.
CASSANRGLYEQYF
TGTGCCAGCAGCGCCAACAGGGGGCTCTACGAGCAGTACTTC
>TRBJ2-7|TRBV11-2|TRBD2|once
CASSFHGSGIPYEQYF
TGTGCCAGCAGCTTTCACGGTAGCGGGATTCCTTACGAGCAGTACTTC
>TRBJ2-3|TRBV27|TRBD2|.
CASSSPGLSPLTDTQYF
TGTGCCAGCAGTTCACCGGGACTATCACCCTTAACAGATACGCAGTATTTT
>TRBJ2-1|TRBV30|TRBD1|.
CASGDRVLNEQFF
TGTGCCTCCGGGGACAGGGTCTTGAATGAGCAGTTCTTC
>TRBJ1-1|TRBV19|.|.
CASSSTANTEAFF
TGTGCCAGTAGTTCGACAGCTAACACTGAAGCTTTCTTT
>TRBJ2-2|TRBV2|TRBD2|once
CASSYETSLAGELFF
TGTGCCAGCAGTTATGAGACTAGCCTGGCCGGGGAGCTGTTTTTT